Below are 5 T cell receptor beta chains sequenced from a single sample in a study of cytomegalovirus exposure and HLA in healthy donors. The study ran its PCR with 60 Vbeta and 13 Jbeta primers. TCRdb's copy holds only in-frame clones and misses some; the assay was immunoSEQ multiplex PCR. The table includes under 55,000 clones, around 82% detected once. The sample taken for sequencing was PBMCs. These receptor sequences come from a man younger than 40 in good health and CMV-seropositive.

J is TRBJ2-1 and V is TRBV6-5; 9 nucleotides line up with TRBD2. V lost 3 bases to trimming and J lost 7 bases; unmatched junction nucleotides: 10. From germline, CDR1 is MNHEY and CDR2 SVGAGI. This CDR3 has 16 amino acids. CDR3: CASSYLAGGPGNEQFF. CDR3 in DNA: TGTGCCAGCAGTTATCTTGCGGGGGGGCCGGGGAATGAGCAGTTCTTC.

The CDR3 loop is CASSLGGTGAQETQYF. As DNA, the CDR3 is TGTGCCAGCAGTTTAGGGGGGACAGGGGCTCAAGAGACCCAGTACTTC. V is TRBV27 and J is TRBJ2-5; TRBD1 matches at 10 bases. Trimming removed 2 bases from V and 2 bases from J; junction bases left unmatched: 5. The CDR3 totals 16 residues. Germline CDR1 is MNHEY and CDR2 is SMNVEV (reference sequence).

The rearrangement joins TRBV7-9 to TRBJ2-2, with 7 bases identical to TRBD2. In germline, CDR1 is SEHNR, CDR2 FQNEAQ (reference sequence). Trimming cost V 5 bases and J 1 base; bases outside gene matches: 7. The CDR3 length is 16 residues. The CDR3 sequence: CASSKGSGVNTGELFF. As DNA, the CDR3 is TGTGCCAGCAGCAAAGGGAGCGGGGTGAACACCGGGGAGCTGTTTTTT.

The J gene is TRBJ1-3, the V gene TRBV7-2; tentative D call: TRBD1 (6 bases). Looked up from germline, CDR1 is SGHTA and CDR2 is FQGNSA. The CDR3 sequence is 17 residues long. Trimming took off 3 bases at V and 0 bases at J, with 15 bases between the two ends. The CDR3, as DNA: TGTGCCAGCAGCTTCCGCCAGGGGCCCCGCTCTGGAAACACCATATATTTT. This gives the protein CASSFRQGPRSGNTIYF. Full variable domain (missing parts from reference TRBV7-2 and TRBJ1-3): GAGVSQSPSNKVTEKGKDVELRCDPISGHTALYWYRQSLGQGLEFLIYFQGNSAPDKSGLPSDRFSAERTGGSVSTLTIQRTQQEDSAVYLCASSFRQGPRSGNTIYFGEGSWLTVV.

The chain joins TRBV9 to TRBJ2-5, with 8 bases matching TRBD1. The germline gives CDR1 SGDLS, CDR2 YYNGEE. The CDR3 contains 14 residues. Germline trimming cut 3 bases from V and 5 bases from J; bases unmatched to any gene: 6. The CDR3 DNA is TGTGCCAGCAGCGGAGGACAGGGAATGGAGACCCAGTACTTC. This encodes CASSGGQGMETQYF.